These 19 T cell receptor beta chains were all obtained from the same sample, sequenced in a study of blood T cell repertoires in COVID-19. Sequenced by immunoSEQ multiplex PCR; TCRdb stores in-frame clones only, minus some. The sample lists about 200,000 clones; roughly 86% were seen once. Sequenced sample: peripheral blood. The receptor set was obtained from a man aged 60 to 69 with acute or convalescent COVID-19.

V and J are TRBV7-2 and TRBJ1-5; D is perhaps TRBD1 (5 bases). The germline CDR1 and CDR2 sequences are SGHTA and FQGNSA. The V end was cut by 5 bases, the J end by 4 bases, with 12 bases between. This CDR3 spans 14 amino acids. CDR3 in amino acids: CASSPGGGNQPQHF. The CDR3 bases are TGTGCCAGCAGCCCCGGGGGGGGTAATCAGCCCCAGCATTTT.

The chain recombines TRBV11-2 with TRBJ2-2; D possibly corresponds to TRBD2 (5 bases). In germline, CDR1 is SGHAT, CDR2 FQNNGV. CDR3 length: 15 residues. Trimming took off 5 bases at V and 6 bases at J, with 16 bases between the two ends. The CDR3 region has the DNA TGTGCCAGCAGCATTCAACTAGGGATCGCCGGGGAGCTGTTTTTT. It yields the protein CASSIQLGIAGELFF.

The rearrangement uses TRBV9 and TRBJ2-2, with TRBD2 as a possible D gene (6 bases). The germline CDR1 and CDR2 sequences are SGDLS and YYNGEE. There are 14 residues in the CDR3. Trimming pared 3 bases from V and 7 bases from J, leaving 13 bases between. The CDR3 sequence: CASSGRGKVGELFF. In DNA form, the CDR3 reads TGTGCCAGCAGCGGGAGGGGCAAGGTCGGGGAGCTGTTTTTT. The whole variable domain, filled in from reference TRBV9 and TRBJ2-2, reads DSGVTQTPKHLITATGQRVTLRCSPRSGDLSVYWYQQSLDQGLQFLIQYYNGEERAKGNILERFSAQQFPDLHSELNLSSLELGDSALYFCASSGRGKVGELFFGEGSRLTVL.

V and J are TRBV13 and TRBJ2-7; D might be TRBD1 (5 bases). Germline V gene data show CDR1 as PRHDT and CDR2 as FYEKMQ (reference sequence). The CDR3 is 14 residues long. V shed 3 bases and J shed 2 bases, with 11 bases lying between them. CDR3 sequence: CASSLPRAPYEQYF. The CDR3, as DNA: TGTGCCAGCAGCTTGCCCAGGGCCCCCTACGAGCAGTACTTC. Drawing the rest from reference TRBV13 and TRBJ2-7, the complete variable domain is AAGVIQSPRHLIKEKRETATLKCYPIPRHDTVYWYQQGPGQDPQFLISFYEKMQSDKGSIPDRFSAQQFSDYHSELNMSSLELGDSALYFCASSLPRAPYEQYFGPGTRLTVT.

The table lists this clone with a count of one. The genes are TRBV9 and TRBJ2-3, with a tentative D call TRBD2 (6 bases). V dropped 1 base and J dropped 0 bases, with 18 bases sitting between them. Germline V CDR1 and CDR2: SGDLS, YYNGEE. The CDR3 spans 18 residues. The CDR3 loop is CASSVQGGGETSTDTQYF. The CDR3 nucleotides are TGTGCCAGCAGCGTACAGGGAGGCGGGGAAACCAGCACAGATACGCAGTATTTT.

The chain uses TRBV19 and TRBJ2-3; no reliable D call. This CDR3 is built from 11 residues. CDR1 is LNHDA, CDR2 SQIVND, per germline (reference sequence). Trimming took 5 bases from V and 6 from J, leaving 6 bases between them. The CDR3 sequence: CASSFSDTQYF. The CDR3, as DNA: TGTGCCAGTAGTTTCTCTGATACGCAGTATTTT.

The V and J genes are TRBV7-9 and TRBJ2-1; maybe TRBD2 (5 bases). Germline loops: CDR1 SEHNR, CDR2 FQNEAQ (reference sequence). The CDR3 has 13 amino acids. The V end lost 7 bases, the J end lost 4 bases, and 11 bases lay between the germline ends. The CDR3, as DNA: TGTGCCAGCATCGGCGGGCGATACAATGAGCAGTTCTTC. Its protein is CASIGGRYNEQFF.

This clone was seen a single time. The CDR3 region has the DNA TGCAGTGCGTCATTGAACACTGAAGCTTTCTTT. This translates into CSASLNTEAFF. The J gene is TRBJ1-1, the V gene TRBV20-1; D is unclear. This CDR3 is built from 11 residues. Trimming cost V 6 bases and J 0 bases, with 5 bases left between them. CDR1 and CDR2 from the germline V gene are DFQATT and SNEGSKA (reference sequence).

This clone was seen more than once but under ten times. V is TRBV27 and J is TRBJ1-5; 7 bases agree with TRBD1. V shed 7 bases and J 3 bases; nucleotides not matched to a gene: 12. This CDR3 spans 16 amino acids. Germline V gives CDR1 MNHEY, CDR2 SMNVEV (reference sequence). CDR3 bases: TGTGCCAGCAAGGTCCGGTACGACAGGGTCAATCAGCCCCAGCATTTT. Its protein is CASKVRYDRVNQPQHF.

The gene calls are TRBV6-4 and TRBJ2-3, with 9 bases that match TRBD2. Germline V gene sequence: CDR1 MRHNA, CDR2 SNTAGT. The CDR3 is made up of 16 amino acids. The trim removed 4 bases at V and 2 bases at J, leaving 7 bases unmatched. The CDR3 nucleotides read TGTGCCAGCAGTGCTGCTAGCGGGGCCCTCACAGATACGCAGTATTTT. Residues: CASSAASGALTDTQYF.

CDR3 sequence: CASRAGRTEAFF. DNA for the CDR3: TGTGCCAGCAGGGCAGGAAGAACTGAAGCTTTCTTT. The rearrangement links TRBV12-3 or TRBV12-4 to TRBJ1-1; no definite D call. V lost 6 bases, J lost 5 bases, and 10 bases lay in between. This CDR3 comprises 12 residues.

The gene calls are TRBV14 and TRBJ2-7; perhaps TRBD2 as D (7 bases). This CDR3 is 13 amino acids long. The germline V gene has CDR1 SGHDN and CDR2 FVKESK. The ends were cut back, 4 bases at V and 9 bases at J, with 16 bases in the middle. The DNA of the CDR3 is TGTGCCAGCAGCCCCAACTTAGGGGGGGGGCAGTACTTC. Its translation: CASSPNLGGGQYF.

The rearrangement uses TRBV27 and TRBJ2-5, with 7 nucleotides matching TRBD2. CDR1 MNHEY and CDR2 SMNVEV come from the germline V gene (reference sequence). The CDR3 runs to 15 residues. V lost 6 bases and J lost 5; bases outside the gene matches: 12. CDR3 sequence reads: CASRGRAGVLETQYF. The DNA for the CDR3 is TGTGCCAGCAGGGGTCGGGCGGGGGTTTTGGAGACCCAGTACTTC.

The chain employs TRBV6-5 and TRBJ1-1, with D perhaps matching TRBD1 (6 bases). The V gene's germline CDR1 is MNHEY and CDR2 SVGAGI. The CDR3 is 15 residues long. V was trimmed by 7 bases and J by 0 bases, leaving 15 bases between them. Here the CDR3 DNA reads TGTGCCAGCACCAACGAGGGGACATTGAACACTGAAGCTTTCTTT. Protein sequence: CASTNEGTLNTEAFF.

The CDR3 reads CASSPNPIGFQETQYF. The CDR3 nucleotides read TGTGCCAGCTCACCAAATCCTATCGGTTTCCAAGAGACCCAGTACTTC. The genes are TRBV18 and TRBJ2-5, with D unresolved. CDR1 and CDR2 from the germline V gene are KGHSH and LQKENI. This CDR3 has 16 amino acids. V was shortened by 2 bases and J by 1 base, with 14 bases between the two germline ends.

This clone was observed a single time. This chain connects TRBV19 to TRBJ2-5, with TRBD2 identical over 8 bases. The CDR3 length is 14 residues. Germline CDR1 and CDR2: LNHDA and SQIVND (reference sequence). V shed 6 bases, J shed 5 bases, and the junction held 8 bases outside the gene matches. DNA for the CDR3: TGTGCCAGTAGCCCTAGAGCGGGGGAGGAGACCCAGTACTTC. Its protein product is CASSPRAGEETQYF. Based on the CDR3 plus reference TRBV19 and TRBJ2-5, the full variable domain is DGGITQSPKYLFRKEGQNVTLSCEQNLNHDAMYWYRQDPGQGLRLIYYSQIVNDFQKGDIAEGYSVSREKKESFPLTVTSAQKNPTAFYLCASSPRAGEETQYFGPGTRLLVL.

The table lists this clone with a few counts. This CDR3 is CASSYPRQGLAGYEQYF. In DNA, the CDR3 is TGTGCCAGCAGTTACCCCAGACAGGGACTAGCAGGCTACGAGCAGTACTTC. The chain is built from TRBV6-2 or TRBV6-3 and TRBJ2-7; 9 nucleotides line up with TRBD2. Germline values: CDR1 MNHEY, CDR2 SVGEGT. The CDR3 is 17 amino acids. V trimming: 2 bases; J trimming: 3 bases; junction bases outside the gene matches: 11.

The V gene is TRBV6-5, the J gene TRBJ1-5, with TRBD1 matching over 8 bases. V lost 4 bases, J lost 2 bases, and 1 base stayed unmatched. CDR1 is MNHEY, CDR2 SVGAGI, per germline. The CDR3 has 14 residues. CDR3 nucleotide sequence: TGTGCCAGCAGTTTACAGGGGGGCAATCAGCCCCAGCATTTT. This encodes CASSLQGGNQPQHF.

This clone was detected once. V gene TRBV5-1 combines with J gene TRBJ2-1; tentative D call: TRBD1 (6 bases). V was clipped by 4 bases and J by 6 bases, with 17 bases between them. Germline V lookup: CDR1 SGHRS, CDR2 YFSETQ. The CDR3 covers 15 residues. This CDR3 reads CASSGQSRAFNEQFF. In DNA, the CDR3 is TGCGCCAGCAGCGGACAGTCTAGAGCTTTCAATGAGCAGTTCTTC.